This TCR beta chain originates from a study of beta chain features in type 1 diabetes. Overall study results and limits: Naive, central memory and Treg TCRB repertoires appeared more alike in patients than in healthy donors.

Sorting produced populations that all topped 98% purity. To note about this clone: Its cognate antigen is unknown.

The whole isolated RNA underwent reverse transcription, so sequencing captured expressed TCRB transcripts. Here immunoSEQ multiplex PCR was the method, and the copy in TCRdb shows in-frame clones only, minus some. In the table there are just over 450,000 clones, 25% to 35% of which are singletons. The CDR3 is made up of 13 amino acids. With 2 bases removed from V and 6 bases from J, the gap between germline ends came to 9 bases. CDR1 SGHRS and CDR2 YFSETQ come from the germline V gene. This receptor was obtained from a man aged 18 to 35 in good health. The chain combines TRBV5-1 with TRBJ2-1; TRBD1 might be the D (5 bases). Sequenced input: naive CD4+ T cells from blood. CDR3 region: CASSLDQGNEQFF. CDR3 nucleotides: TGCGCCAGCAGCTTAGACCAGGGCAATGAGCAGTTCTTC.